A single sample gave rise to the 25 T cell receptor beta chains below, sequenced in a study of T-cell reconstitution after alpha-beta-depleted transplantation in children. The TCRbeta library incorporated unique molecular identifiers. TCRdb fed the PCR reads into MiXCR, producing one record per CDR3 protein. The repertoire consists of some 200,000 distinct CDR3 sequences, with roughly 15% occurring once and the leading ten covering 13%. Material: PBMCs from the stem cell graft donor, obtained from the stem cell graft. The origin of the receptors is a human donor who donated a stem cell graft to a child with acute lymphoblastic leukemia.

Ten or more counts support this clonotype. The CDR3 nucleotides are TGCAGTGCTCCCAAGACAGATCCTCATTCACGCGAGCAGTACTTC. Translating gives CSAPKTDPHSREQYF. J is TRBJ2-7 and V is TRBV20-1; D may be TRBD1 (5 bases). This CDR3 has 15 amino acids. V gave up 5 bases and J gave up 6 bases, with 23 bases separating them. The germline CDR1 and CDR2 sequences are DFQATT and SNEGSKA (reference sequence).

This clonotype was found a few times. This chain connects TRBV29-1 to TRBJ2-1; no definite D call. The CDR3 contains 13 residues. Germline CDR1 SQVTM, CDR2 ANQGSEA. Between the trimmed V and J ends, which lost 4 bases and 6 bases, there was a span of 13 bases. The DNA for the CDR3 is TGCAGCGTTGGCCGTTCTACTCGCAATGAGCAGTTCTTC. Its translation: CSVGRSTRNEQFF.

The chain joins TRBV12-3 or TRBV12-4 to TRBJ2-1; 9 bases are shared with TRBD2. This CDR3 has 19 amino acids. The junction had 14 bases not matched to a gene; V was cut back by 2 bases and J by 3 bases. DNA of the CDR3: TGTGCCAGCAGTTTAAGTCGGTCGGAGGTAGCGGGAGACTACAATGAGCAGTTCTTC. This encodes CASSLSRSEVAGDYNEQFF.

This clonotype was recorded many times. This chain connects TRBV10-2 to TRBJ1-2; perhaps TRBD1 as D (6 bases). Trimming took off 2 bases at V and 10 bases at J, with 14 bases between the two ends. The CDR3 has 13 residues. From germline, CDR1 is WSHSY and CDR2 SAAADI. For the CDR3, the DNA is TGCGCCAGCAGTGAGCGGCAGGGGCTGGCCTACACCTTC. Its protein product is CASSERQGLAYTF.

This clonotype was counted many times. The genes are TRBV5-1 and TRBJ2-1; D is perhaps TRBD2 (6 bases). CDR3 length equals 13 residues. Deletions cut 1 base from V and 6 bases from J, with 8 bases between. CDR1 and CDR2 from the germline V gene are SGHRS and YFSETQ. The CDR3 DNA follows: TGCGCCAGCAGCTTGCGGGACTCCAATGAGCAGTTCTTC. It translates to CASSLRDSNEQFF.

At least ten counts were recorded for this clonotype. The chain has TRBV6-5 and TRBJ2-7; a weak D match, TRBD2 (5 bases). V gave up 2 bases and J gave up 2 bases, with 10 bases separating them. Germline values: CDR1 MNHEY, CDR2 SVGAGI. This CDR3 is built from 14 residues. The CDR3 nucleotides read TGTGCCAGCAGTTACGAGCCGCGGGCCTACGAGCAGTACTTC. Translated: CASSYEPRAYEQYF.

The count of this clonotype is one. The V and J genes are TRBV7-9 and TRBJ2-7, with D possibly TRBD1 on 5 matching bases. With 5 bases removed from V and 6 bases from J, the gap between germline ends came to 14 bases. Germline assignment: CDR1 SEHNR and CDR2 FQNEAQ (reference sequence). The CDR3 is 13 amino acids. CDR3 nucleotides: TGTGCCAGCAGCACAGGCCGGGCTTCCGAGCAGTACTTC. Encoded protein: CASSTGRASEQYF.

The sample holds many counts of this clonotype. The chain has TRBV7-8 and TRBJ2-2; 7 bases are shared with TRBD1. The CDR3 has 17 residues. After removal of 4 bases from V and 2 bases from J, the junction contained 10 bases not matched to a gene. From germline, CDR1 is SGHVS and CDR2 FQNEAQ. The CDR3 sequence is CASSSDRDSFNTGELFF. CDR3 DNA sequence: TGTGCCAGCAGCTCTGACCGGGACAGCTTTAACACCGGGGAGCTGTTTTTT.

The rearrangement joins TRBV28 to TRBJ2-7, with 9 bases lining up with TRBD1. V trimming: 4 bases; J trimming: 5 bases; junction bases outside the gene matches: 9. CDR3 size: 15 residues. Germline CDR1 MDHEN, CDR2 SYDVKM. CDR3: CASSSFGTGTHEQYF. CDR3 nucleotide sequence: TGTGCCAGCAGTTCCTTCGGGACAGGGACCCACGAGCAGTACTTC.

This clonotype was counted ten times or more. The chain carries TRBV12-3 or TRBV12-4 and TRBJ1-4, with TRBD1 matching 7 bases. The CDR3 covers 13 residues. The V segment lost 6 bases and the J segment 12 bases; nucleotides outside the gene matches: 10. In nucleotides, the CDR3 is TGTGCCAGCAGAAGAAAGACAGGGTTAGAACTGTTTTTT. Translated: CASRRKTGLELFF.

At least ten counts were recorded for this clonotype. The genes are TRBV5-1 and TRBJ2-7, with 8 bases fitting TRBD2. This CDR3 is 16 amino acids long. Trimming removed 1 base from V and 0 bases from J; junction bases left unmatched: 6. Germline V gene lookup returns CDR1 SGHRS and CDR2 YFSETQ. CDR3 in DNA: TGCGCCAGCAGCTTGACAGTCGGGGGGGGCTCCTACGAGCAGTACTTC. Protein: CASSLTVGGGSYEQYF.

The chain uses TRBV28 and TRBJ2-3; 8 positions agree with TRBD2. Germline V lookup: CDR1 MDHEN, CDR2 SYDVKM. This CDR3 has 16 residues. V lost 3 bases, J lost 1 base, and 6 bases stayed unmatched. CDR3 loop: CASSFSTGGGTDTQYF. CDR3 bases: TGTGCCAGCAGTTTCTCCACGGGGGGGGGCACAGATACGCAGTATTTT.

This clonotype was seen repeatedly, ten times or more. This rearrangement joins TRBV5-1 to TRBJ1-5; no definite D call. This CDR3 has 14 amino acids. V was trimmed by 0 bases and J by 9 bases, leaving 13 bases between them. CDR1 and CDR2 (germline): SGHRS, YFSETQ. The CDR3 region is CASSLDGVERPQHF. The CDR3 DNA sequence: TGCGCCAGCAGCTTGGACGGGGTAGAAAGGCCCCAGCATTTT.

This clonotype has just one count. In this CDR3 the conserved last residue, phenylalanine or tryptophan, is missing, so a read error is likely. This chain connects TRBV5-1 to TRBJ2-7, with D hard to call. Trimming took off 3 bases at V and 3 bases at J, with 16 bases between the two ends. This CDR3 has 15 amino acids. The germline gives CDR1 SGHRS, CDR2 YFSETQ. Written as DNA, the CDR3 is TGCGCCAGCAGCTCCGGGCGGAGAGAATTCTACGAGCAGTACTTG. It translates to CASSSGRREFYEQYL.

Here the CDR3 reads CASGLTSGKRGEQYF. CDR3 DNA: TGCGCCAGCGGCCTGACTAGCGGGAAAAGGGGCGAGCAGTACTTC. V usage is TRBV5-1 and J usage is TRBJ2-7; 11 nucleotides match TRBD2. The V gene's germline CDR1 is SGHRS and CDR2 YFSETQ. V lost 7 bases, J lost 6 bases, and 12 bases stayed unmatched. This CDR3 has 15 residues.

This clonotype was detected only once. A much bigger clone sits one base away, suggesting this may be a read error. The genes are TRBV29-1 and TRBJ1-1; TRBD1 agrees at 8 bases. The CDR3 sequence is 12 residues long. CDR1 and CDR2 from the germline V gene are SQVTM and ANQGSEA. Germline trimming cut 6 bases from V and 1 base from J; bases unmatched to any gene: 1. DNA for the CDR3: TGCAGCGTGGGACAGGAGAACACTGAAGCTTTCTTT. This gives the protein CSVGQENTEAFF. The entire variable domain, with the rest obtained from reference TRBV29-1 and TRBJ1-1, is as follows: SAVISQKPSRDICQRGTSLTIQCQVDSQVTMMFWYRQQPGQSLTLIATANQGSEATYESGFVIDKFPISRPNLTFSTLTVSNMSPEDSSIYLCSVGQENTEAFFGQGTRLTVV.

V and J are TRBV10-3 and TRBJ2-1; 9 nucleotides line up with TRBD2. The CDR3 has 15 residues. J gave up 4 bases and V 4 bases, and 5 bases lay outside the gene matches. Germline CDR1 is ENHRY and CDR2 is SYGVKD. The CDR3 DNA reads TGTGCCATCAGTGGACTAGCGGTTAATTACAATGAGCAGTTCTTC. Translation gives CAISGLAVNYNEQFF.

This clonotype was seen ten or more times. The rearrangement uses TRBV28 and TRBJ2-7, with TRBD2 matching 10 bases. CDR3 size: 15 residues. V lost 5 bases, J lost 3 bases, and 7 bases stayed unmatched. Germline lookup yields CDR1 MDHEN and CDR2 SYDVKM. This chain's CDR3 is CASSVGLADGYEQYF. The CDR3 DNA reads as TGTGCCAGCAGTGTTGGACTAGCGGACGGCTACGAGCAGTACTTC.

Here the CDR3 reads CASLRLAQNTGELFF. The CDR3 region has the DNA TGTGCCAGCCTCCGACTAGCGCAGAACACCGGGGAGCTGTTTTTT. The chain couples TRBV7-9 to TRBJ2-2; 8 bases fit TRBD2. Unmatched junction bases numbered 6, after V lost 8 bases and J lost 1 base. This CDR3 has 15 residues. Germline CDR1 reads SEHNR; CDR2 reads FQNEAQ (reference sequence).

V and J are TRBV19 and TRBJ2-7; 13 positions agree with TRBD2. V lost 4 bases, J lost 5 bases, and 5 bases stayed unmatched. CDR3 length equals 15 residues. Germline V gene data show CDR1 as LNHDA and CDR2 as SQIVND (reference sequence). The CDR3: CASSTSGLAGNEQYF. CDR3 DNA: TGTGCCAGTAGTACCTCGGGACTAGCGGGAAACGAGCAGTACTTC.

This clonotype was seen ten or more times. V usage is TRBV4-2 and J usage is TRBJ2-7, with 8 bases that match TRBD2. J gave up 2 bases and V 4 bases, and 7 bases lay outside the gene matches. CDR3 size: 15 residues. Germline V CDR1 and CDR2: LGHNA, YNFKEQ. The CDR3 region is CASSPAERGTYEQYF. Written as DNA, the CDR3 is TGTGCCAGCAGCCCAGCGGAGCGGGGGACCTACGAGCAGTACTTC.

This clonotype has a count of ten or more. The chain is built from TRBV7-9 and TRBJ1-1; 7 nucleotides line up with TRBD1. Germline CDR1 SEHNR, CDR2 FQNEAQ (reference sequence). This CDR3 is 17 amino acids long. Trimming at V came to 4 bases and at J to 1 base, leaving 12 bases not matched to a gene. CDR3 in DNA: TGTGCCAGCAGCTCTCCCCCGAAAGACAGGGAGAACACTGAAGCTTTCTTT. Its translation: CASSSPPKDRENTEAFF.

This chain uses TRBV12-3 or TRBV12-4 with TRBJ1-2; the D gene is possibly TRBD1 (5 bases). The CDR3 is 14 amino acids. V lost 3 bases and J lost 6, with 14 bases in between. The CDR3 nucleotides are TGTGCCAGCAGTTTCGGGACGGGGATCCATGGCTACACCTTC. Amino acid sequence: CASSFGTGIHGYTF.

This clonotype has a count of ten or more. This sequence joins TRBV7-6 and TRBJ2-5; 8 bases map to TRBD1. The V gene's germline CDR1 is SGHVS and CDR2 FNYEAQ. CDR3 length equals 14 residues. The V segment lost 3 bases and the J segment 5 bases; nucleotides outside the gene matches: 5. The CDR3 DNA is TGTGCCAGCAGCTTCCGACAGGGGAGGGAGACCCAGTACTTC. Amino acid sequence: CASSFRQGRETQYF.

This clonotype was seen repeatedly, ten times or more. V is TRBV7-9 and J is TRBJ2-3; the D is unclear. V gave up 2 bases and J gave up 6 bases, with 6 bases separating them. The CDR3 is 12 residues long. Germline V gives CDR1 SEHNR, CDR2 FQNEAQ (reference sequence). CDR3 protein: CASSLYSDTQYF. CDR3 nucleotide sequence: TGTGCCAGCAGCTTATACTCGGATACGCAGTATTTT.